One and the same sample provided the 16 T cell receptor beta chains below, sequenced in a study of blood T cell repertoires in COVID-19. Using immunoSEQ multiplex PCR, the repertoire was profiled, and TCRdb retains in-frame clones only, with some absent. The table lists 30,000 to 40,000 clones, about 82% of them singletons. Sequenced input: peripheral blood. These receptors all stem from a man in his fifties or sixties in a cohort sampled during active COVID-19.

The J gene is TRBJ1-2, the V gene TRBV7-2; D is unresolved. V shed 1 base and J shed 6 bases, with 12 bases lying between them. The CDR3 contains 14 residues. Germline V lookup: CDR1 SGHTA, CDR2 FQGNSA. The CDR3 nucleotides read TGTGCCAGCAGCTTAGATCGGGTGTCCAATGGCTACACCTTC. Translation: CASSLDRVSNGYTF.

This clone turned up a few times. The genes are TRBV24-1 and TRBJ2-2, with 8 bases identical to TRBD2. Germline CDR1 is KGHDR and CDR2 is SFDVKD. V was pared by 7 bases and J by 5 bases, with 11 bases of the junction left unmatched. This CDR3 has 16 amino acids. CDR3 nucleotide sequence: TGTGCCACCAGCGACCCCGCGGGAGGTCGGACCGGGGAGCTGTTTTTT. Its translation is CATSDPAGGRTGELFF.

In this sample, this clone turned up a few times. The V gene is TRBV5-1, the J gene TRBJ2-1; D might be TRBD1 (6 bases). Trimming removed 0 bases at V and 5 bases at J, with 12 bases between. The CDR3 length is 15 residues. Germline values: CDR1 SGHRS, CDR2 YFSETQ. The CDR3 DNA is TGCGCCAGCAGCTTGGATCCGGGACAAAACAATGAGCAGTTCTTC. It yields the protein CASSLDPGQNNEQFF.

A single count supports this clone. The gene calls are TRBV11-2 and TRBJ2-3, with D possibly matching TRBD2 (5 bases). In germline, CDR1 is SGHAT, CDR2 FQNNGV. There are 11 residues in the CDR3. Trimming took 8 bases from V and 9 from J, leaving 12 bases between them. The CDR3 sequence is CASGLGLTQYF. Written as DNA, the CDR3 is TGTGCCAGCGGACTGGGGTTAACGCAGTATTTT.

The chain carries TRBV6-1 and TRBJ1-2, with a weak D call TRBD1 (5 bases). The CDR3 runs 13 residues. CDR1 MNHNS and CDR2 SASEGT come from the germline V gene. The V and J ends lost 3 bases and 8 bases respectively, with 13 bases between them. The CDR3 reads CASSEGGAAGYTF. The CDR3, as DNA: TGTGCCAGCAGTGAGGGGGGAGCGGCGGGCTACACCTTC.

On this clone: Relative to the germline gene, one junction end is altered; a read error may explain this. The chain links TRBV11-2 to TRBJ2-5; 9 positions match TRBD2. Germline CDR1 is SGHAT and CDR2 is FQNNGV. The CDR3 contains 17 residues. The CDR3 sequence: CASSLEWAGGYQETQYF. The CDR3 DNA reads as TGTGCCAGCAGCCTAGAGTGGGCGGGGGGGTACCAAGAGACCCAGTACTTC.

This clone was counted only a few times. In nucleotides, the CDR3 is TGTGCCAGCAGCCCGACTCGGTTTGAAGGCCGGGGGGGAGTGACAAACATTCAGTACTTC. As protein: CASSPTRFEGRGGVTNIQYF. V gene TRBV6-6 combines with J gene TRBJ2-4; 8 bases agree with TRBD2. After removal of 6 bases from V and 6 bases from J, the junction contained 25 bases not matched to a gene. The CDR3 spans 20 residues. Germline CDR1 and CDR2: MNHNY and SVGAGI (reference sequence).

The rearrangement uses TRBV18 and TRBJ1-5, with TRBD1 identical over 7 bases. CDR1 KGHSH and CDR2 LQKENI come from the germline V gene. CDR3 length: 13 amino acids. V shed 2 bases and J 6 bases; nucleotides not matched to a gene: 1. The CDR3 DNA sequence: TGTGCCAGCTCACCAGGACAGGCTCAGCCCCAGCATTTT. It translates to CASSPGQAQPQHF.

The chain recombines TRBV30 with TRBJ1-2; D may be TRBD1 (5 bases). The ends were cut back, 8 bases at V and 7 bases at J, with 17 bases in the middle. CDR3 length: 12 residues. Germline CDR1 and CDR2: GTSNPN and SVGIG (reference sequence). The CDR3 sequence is CARWGGSGGYTF. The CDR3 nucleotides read TGTGCCCGTTGGGGGGGATCCGGTGGCTACACCTTC.

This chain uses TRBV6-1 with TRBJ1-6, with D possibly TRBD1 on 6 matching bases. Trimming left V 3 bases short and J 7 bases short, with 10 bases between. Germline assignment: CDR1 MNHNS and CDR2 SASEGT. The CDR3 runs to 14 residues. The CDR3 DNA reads TGTGCCAGCAGTGAGGGACATCCGAATTCACCCCTCCACTTT. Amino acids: CASSEGHPNSPLHF.

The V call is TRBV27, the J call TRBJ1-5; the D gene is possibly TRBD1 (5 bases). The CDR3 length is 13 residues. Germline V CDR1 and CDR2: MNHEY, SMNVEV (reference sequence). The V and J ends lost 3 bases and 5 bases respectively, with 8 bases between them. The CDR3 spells CASSFSRDQPQHF. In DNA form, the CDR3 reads TGTGCCAGCAGTTTCAGCAGGGATCAGCCCCAGCATTTT.

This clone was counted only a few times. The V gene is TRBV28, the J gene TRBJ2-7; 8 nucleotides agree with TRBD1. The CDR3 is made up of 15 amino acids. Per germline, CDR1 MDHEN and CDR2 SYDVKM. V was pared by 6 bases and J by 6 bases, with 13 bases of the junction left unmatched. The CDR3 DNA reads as TGTGCCAGCAGCCAACACAGACAGGGGAAGAGCGAGCAGTACTTC. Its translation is CASSQHRQGKSEQYF.

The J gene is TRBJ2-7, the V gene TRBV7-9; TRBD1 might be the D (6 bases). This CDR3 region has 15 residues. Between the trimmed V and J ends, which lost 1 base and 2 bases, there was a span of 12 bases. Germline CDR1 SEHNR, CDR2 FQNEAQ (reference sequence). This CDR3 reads CASSLESSGAYEQYF. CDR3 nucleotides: TGTGCCAGCAGCTTAGAGAGCTCAGGGGCCTACGAGCAGTACTTC.

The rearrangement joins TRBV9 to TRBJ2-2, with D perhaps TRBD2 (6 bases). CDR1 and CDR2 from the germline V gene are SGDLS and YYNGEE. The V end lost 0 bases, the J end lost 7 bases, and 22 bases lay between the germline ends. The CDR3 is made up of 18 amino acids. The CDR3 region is CASSVDAGSGGVGGELFF. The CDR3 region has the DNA TGTGCCAGCAGCGTAGACGCCGGGAGCGGAGGAGTGGGCGGGGAGCTGTTTTTT.

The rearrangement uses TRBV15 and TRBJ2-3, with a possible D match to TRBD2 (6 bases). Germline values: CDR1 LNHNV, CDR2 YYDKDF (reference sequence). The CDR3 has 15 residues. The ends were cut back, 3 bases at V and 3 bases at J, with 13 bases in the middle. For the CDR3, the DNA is TGTGCCACCAGCAGGCTAGCGAGAGGAACAGATACGCAGTATTTT. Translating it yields CATSRLARGTDTQYF.

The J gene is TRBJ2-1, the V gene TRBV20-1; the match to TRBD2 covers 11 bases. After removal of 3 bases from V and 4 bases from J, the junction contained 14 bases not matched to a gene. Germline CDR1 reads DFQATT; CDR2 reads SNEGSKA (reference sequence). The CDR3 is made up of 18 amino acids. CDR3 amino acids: CSASLPGGGTSGYNEQFF. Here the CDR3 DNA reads TGCAGTGCTAGTTTACCCGGTGGGGGGACTAGCGGTTACAATGAGCAGTTCTTC.